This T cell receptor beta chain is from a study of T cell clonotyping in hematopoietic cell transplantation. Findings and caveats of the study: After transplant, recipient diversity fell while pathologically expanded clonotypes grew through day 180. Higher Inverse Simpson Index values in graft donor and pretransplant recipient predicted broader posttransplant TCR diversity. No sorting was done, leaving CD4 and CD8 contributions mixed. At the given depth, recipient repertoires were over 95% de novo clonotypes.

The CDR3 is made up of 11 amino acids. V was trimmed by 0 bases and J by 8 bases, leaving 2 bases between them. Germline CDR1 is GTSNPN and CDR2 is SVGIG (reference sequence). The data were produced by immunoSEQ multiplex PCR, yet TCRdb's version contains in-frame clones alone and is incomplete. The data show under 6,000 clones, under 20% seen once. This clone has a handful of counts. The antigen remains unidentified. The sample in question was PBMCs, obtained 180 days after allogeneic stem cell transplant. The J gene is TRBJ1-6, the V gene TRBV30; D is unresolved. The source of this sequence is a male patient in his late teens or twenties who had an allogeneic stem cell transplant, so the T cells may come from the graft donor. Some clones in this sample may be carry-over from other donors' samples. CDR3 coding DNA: TGTGCCTGGAGTGTTTATTCACCCCTCCACTTT. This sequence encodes CAWSVYSPLHF.